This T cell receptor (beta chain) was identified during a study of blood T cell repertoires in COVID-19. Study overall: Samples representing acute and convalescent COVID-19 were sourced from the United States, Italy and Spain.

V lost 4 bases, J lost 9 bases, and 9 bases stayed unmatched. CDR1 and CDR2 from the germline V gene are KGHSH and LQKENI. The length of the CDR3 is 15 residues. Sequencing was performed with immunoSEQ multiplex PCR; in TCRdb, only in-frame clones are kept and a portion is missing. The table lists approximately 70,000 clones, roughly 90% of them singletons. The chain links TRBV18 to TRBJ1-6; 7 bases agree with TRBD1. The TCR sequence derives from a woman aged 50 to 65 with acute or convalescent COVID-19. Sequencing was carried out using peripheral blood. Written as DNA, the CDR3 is TGTGCCAGCTCACGTACAGGGGACAGAATTTCACCCCTCCACTTT. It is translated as CASSRTGDRISPLHF.